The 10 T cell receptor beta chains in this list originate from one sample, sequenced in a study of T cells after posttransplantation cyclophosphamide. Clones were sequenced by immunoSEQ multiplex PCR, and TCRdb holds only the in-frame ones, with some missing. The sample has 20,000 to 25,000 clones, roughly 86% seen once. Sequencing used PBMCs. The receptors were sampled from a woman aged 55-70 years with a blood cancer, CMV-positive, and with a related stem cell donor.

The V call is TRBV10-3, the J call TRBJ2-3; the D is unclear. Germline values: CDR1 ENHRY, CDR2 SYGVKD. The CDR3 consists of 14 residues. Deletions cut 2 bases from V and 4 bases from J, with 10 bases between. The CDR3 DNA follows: TGTGCCATCAGTGAGCGGGTGGCTCCAGATACGCAGTATTTT. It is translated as CAISERVAPDTQYF.

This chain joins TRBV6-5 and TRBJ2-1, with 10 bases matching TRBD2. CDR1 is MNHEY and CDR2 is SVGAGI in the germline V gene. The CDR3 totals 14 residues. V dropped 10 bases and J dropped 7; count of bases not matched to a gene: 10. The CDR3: CATRSGRAMNEQFF. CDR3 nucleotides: TGTGCCACTCGCAGCGGGAGGGCCATGAATGAGCAGTTCTTC.

In DNA, the CDR3 is TGTGCCAGCAGCGAACAGGGGCTCCCCTACGAGCAGTACTTC. Translation gives CASSEQGLPYEQYF. The V and J genes are TRBV11-2 and TRBJ2-7; 7 positions match TRBD1. V lost 5 bases, J lost 2 bases, and 6 bases stayed unmatched. Germline lookup yields CDR1 SGHAT and CDR2 FQNNGV. The length of the CDR3 is 14 residues.

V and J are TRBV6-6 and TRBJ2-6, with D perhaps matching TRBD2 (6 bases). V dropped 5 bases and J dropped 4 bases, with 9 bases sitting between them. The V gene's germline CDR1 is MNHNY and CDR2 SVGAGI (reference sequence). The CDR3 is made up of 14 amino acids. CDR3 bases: TGTGCCAGCAGTGCGGGGTTAGGGGCCAACGTCCTGACTTTC. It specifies CASSAGLGANVLTF.

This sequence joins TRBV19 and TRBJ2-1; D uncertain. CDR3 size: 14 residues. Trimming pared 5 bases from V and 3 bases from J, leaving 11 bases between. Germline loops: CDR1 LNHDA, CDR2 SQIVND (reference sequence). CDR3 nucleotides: TGTGCCAGTAGTTTCGAGGCCCTCTACAATGAGCAGTTCTTC. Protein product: CASSFEALYNEQFF.

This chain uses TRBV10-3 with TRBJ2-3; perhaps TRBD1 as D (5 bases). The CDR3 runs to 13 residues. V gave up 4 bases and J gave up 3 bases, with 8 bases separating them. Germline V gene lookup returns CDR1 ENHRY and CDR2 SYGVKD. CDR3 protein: CAISGAGTDTQYF. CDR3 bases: TGTGCCATCAGTGGGGCAGGGACAGATACGCAGTATTTT.

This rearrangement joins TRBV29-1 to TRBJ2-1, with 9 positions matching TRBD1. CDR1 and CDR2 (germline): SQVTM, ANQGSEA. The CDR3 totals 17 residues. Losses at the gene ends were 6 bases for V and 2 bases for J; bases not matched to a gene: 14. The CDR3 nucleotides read TGCAGCGTAGTGGGGCGGGACAGGGATCAGCCCTACAATGAGCAGTTCTTC. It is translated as CSVVGRDRDQPYNEQFF.

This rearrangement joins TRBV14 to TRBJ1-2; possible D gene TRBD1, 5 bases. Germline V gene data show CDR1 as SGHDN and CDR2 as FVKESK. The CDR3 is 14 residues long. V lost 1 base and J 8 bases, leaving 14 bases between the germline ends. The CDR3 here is CASSQGQLVGGYTF. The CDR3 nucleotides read TGTGCCAGCAGCCAAGGACAGCTGGTTGGCGGCTACACCTTC.

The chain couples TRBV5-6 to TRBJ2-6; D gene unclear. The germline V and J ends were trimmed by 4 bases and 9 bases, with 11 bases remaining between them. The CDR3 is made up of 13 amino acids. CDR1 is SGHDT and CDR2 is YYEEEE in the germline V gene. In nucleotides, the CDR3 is TGTGCCAGCAGCCAACTAAACGACAACGTCCTGACTTTC. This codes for CASSQLNDNVLTF. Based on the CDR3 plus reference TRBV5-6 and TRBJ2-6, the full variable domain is DAGVTQSPTHLIKTRGQQVTLRCSPKSGHDTVSWYQQALGQGPQFIFQYYEEEERQRGNFPDRFSGHQFPNYSSELNVNALLLGDSALYLCASSQLNDNVLTFGAGSRLTVL.

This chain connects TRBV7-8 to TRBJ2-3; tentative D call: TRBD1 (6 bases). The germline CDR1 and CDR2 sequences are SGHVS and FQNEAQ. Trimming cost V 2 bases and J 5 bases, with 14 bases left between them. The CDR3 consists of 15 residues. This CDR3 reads CASSLRPVGGDTQYF. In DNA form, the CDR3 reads TGTGCCAGCAGCTTACGGCCCGTAGGGGGAGATACGCAGTATTTT.